This T cell receptor (beta chain) was sequenced for a study of technical replicates of blood from several donors. Assay used: immunoSEQ multiplex PCR; TCRdb lists only in-frame clones, some missing. The table has roughly 80,000 clones, under 95% seen once. The CDR3 is 13 residues long. From germline, CDR1 is LNHNV and CDR2 YYDKDF (reference sequence). The V end was cut by 0 bases, the J end by 4 bases, with 6 bases between. The receptor comes from a human donor in good health. Sequenced sample: T cells isolated from PBMCs. The chain uses TRBV15 and TRBJ1-2; D gene unclear. The CDR3 region has the DNA TGTGCCACCAGCAGAGATCAGCGCTATGGCTACACCTTC. It codes for CATSRDQRYGYTF.